This T cell receptor beta chain was recovered during a study of technical replicates of blood from a few donors. Germline V gene lookup returns CDR1 SQVTM and CDR2 ANQGSEA. Trimming stripped 4 bases from V and 0 bases from J, with 4 bases between. CDR3 length equals 12 residues. Assay: immunoSEQ multiplex PCR; the TCRdb copy retains only in-frame clones and omits some. The table includes under 95,000 clones, about 95% detected once. This clone is a singleton in its sample. This receptor was identified in a human donor in good health. This rearrangement joins TRBV29-1 to TRBJ1-5; no definite D call. What was sequenced was T cells isolated from PBMCs. The CDR3 DNA is TGCAGCGTTGCTATTAGCAATCAGCCCCAGCATTTT. Amino acids: CSVAISNQPQHF. Using reference TRBV29-1 and TRBJ1-5 for the parts outside the CDR3, the full variable domain is SAVISQKPSRDICQRGTSLTIQCQVDSQVTMMFWYRQQPGQSLTLIATANQGSEATYESGFVIDKFPISRPNLTFSTLTVSNMSPEDSSIYLCSVAISNQPQHFGDGTRLSIL.